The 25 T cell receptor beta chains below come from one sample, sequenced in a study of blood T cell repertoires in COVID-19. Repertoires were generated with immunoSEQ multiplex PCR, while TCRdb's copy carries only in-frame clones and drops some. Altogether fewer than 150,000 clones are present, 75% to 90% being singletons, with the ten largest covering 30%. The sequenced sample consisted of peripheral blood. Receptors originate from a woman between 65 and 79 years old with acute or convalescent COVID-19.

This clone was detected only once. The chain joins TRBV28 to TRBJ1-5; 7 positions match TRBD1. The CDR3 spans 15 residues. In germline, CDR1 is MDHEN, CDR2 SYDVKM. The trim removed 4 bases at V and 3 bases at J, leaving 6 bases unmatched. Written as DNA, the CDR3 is TGTGCCAGCAGTTCACCGGGACAGCCCAATCAGCCCCAGCATTTT. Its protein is CASSSPGQPNQPQHF.

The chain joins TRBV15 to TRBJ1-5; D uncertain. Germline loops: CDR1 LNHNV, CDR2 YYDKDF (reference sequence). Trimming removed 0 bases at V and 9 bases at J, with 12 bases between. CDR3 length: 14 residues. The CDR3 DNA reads TGTGCCACCAGCAGAGATGTTGGAGTTTGGCCCCAGCATTTT. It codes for CATSRDVGVWPQHF.

The CDR3 loop reads CASSLFGTAINYGYTF. CDR3 sequence (DNA): TGTGCCAGCAGTTTGTTCGGGACAGCCATAAACTATGGCTACACCTTC. The rearrangement joins TRBV28 to TRBJ1-2; 7 nucleotides match TRBD1. This CDR3 has 16 amino acids. V shed 3 bases and J 2 bases; nucleotides not matched to a gene: 9. The germline V gene has CDR1 MDHEN and CDR2 SYDVKM.

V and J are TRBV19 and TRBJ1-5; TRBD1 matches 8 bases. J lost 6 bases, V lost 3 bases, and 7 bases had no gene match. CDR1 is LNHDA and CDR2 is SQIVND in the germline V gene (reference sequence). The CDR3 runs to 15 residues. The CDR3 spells CASSIIQGAGQPQHF. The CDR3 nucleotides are TGTGCCAGTAGTATCATCCAGGGGGCCGGTCAGCCCCAGCATTTT.

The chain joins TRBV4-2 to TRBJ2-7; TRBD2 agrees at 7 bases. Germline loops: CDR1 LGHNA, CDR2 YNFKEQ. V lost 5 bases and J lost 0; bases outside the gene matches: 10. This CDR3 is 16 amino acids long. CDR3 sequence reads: CASSAPGGTNSYEQYF. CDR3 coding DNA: TGTGCCAGCAGCGCACCCGGCGGGACTAACTCCTACGAGCAGTACTTC.

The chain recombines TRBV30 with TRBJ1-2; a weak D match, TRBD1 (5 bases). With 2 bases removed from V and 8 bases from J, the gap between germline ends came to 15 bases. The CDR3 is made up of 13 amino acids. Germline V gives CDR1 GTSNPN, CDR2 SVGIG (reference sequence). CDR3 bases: TGTGCCTGGAGTTCCCAGGGAGGCCAAGGCTACACCTTC. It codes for CAWSSQGGQGYTF.

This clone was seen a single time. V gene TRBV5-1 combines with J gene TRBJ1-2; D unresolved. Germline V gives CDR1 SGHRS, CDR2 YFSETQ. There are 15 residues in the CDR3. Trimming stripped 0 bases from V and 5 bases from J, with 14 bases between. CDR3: CASSLEAAGLYGYTF. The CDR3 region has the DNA TGCGCCAGCAGCTTGGAGGCCGCTGGGCTTTATGGCTACACCTTC.

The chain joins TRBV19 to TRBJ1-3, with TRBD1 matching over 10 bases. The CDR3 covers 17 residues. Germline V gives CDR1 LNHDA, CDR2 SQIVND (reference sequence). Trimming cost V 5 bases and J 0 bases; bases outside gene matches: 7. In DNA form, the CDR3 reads TGTGCCAGTAGTTTATCCGGGACAGGGGTCTCTGGAAACACCATATATTTT. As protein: CASSLSGTGVSGNTIYF.

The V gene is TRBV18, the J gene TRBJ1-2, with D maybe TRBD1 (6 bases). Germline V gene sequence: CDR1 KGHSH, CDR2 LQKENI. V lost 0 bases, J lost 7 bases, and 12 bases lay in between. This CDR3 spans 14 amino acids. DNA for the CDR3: TGTGCCAGCTCACCACCGGGGACAACCTCTGGCTACACCTTC. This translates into CASSPPGTTSGYTF. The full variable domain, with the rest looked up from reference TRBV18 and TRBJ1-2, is NAGVMQNPRHLVRRRGQEARLRCSPMKGHSHVYWYRQLPEEGLKFMVYLQKENIIDESGMPKERFSAEFPKEGPSILRIQQVVRGDSAAYFCASSPPGTTSGYTFGSGTRLTVV.

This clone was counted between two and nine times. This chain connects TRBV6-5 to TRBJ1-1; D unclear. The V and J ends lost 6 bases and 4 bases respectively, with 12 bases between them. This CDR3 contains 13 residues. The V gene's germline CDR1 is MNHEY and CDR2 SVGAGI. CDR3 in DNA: TGTGCCAGCAGAACCCCGGGGAGCACTGAAGCTTTCTTT. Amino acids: CASRTPGSTEAFF.

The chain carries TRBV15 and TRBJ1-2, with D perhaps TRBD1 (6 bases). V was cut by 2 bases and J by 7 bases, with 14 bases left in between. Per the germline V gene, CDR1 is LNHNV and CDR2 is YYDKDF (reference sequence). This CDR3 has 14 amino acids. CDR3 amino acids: CATSRNRDFSGYTF. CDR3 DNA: TGTGCCACCAGCAGAAACAGGGATTTCTCTGGCTACACCTTC.

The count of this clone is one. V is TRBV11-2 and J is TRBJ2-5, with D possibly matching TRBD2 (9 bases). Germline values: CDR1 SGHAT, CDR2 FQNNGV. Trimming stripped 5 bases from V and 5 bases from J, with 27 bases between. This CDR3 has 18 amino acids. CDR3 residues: CASSQGASGATWWETQYF. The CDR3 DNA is TGTGCCAGCAGCCAGGGGGCTAGCGGGGCCACGTGGTGGGAGACCCAGTACTTC.

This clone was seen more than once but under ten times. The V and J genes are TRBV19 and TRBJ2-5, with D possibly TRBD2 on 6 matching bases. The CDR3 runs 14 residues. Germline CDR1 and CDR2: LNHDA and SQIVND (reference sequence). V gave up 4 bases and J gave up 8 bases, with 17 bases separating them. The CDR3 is CASSTSALEDTQYF. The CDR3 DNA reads TGTGCCAGTAGTACTAGCGCTCTCGAGGATACCCAGTACTTC.

The CDR3 protein is CASSWAASGATDTQYF. As DNA, the CDR3 is TGTGCCAGCAGCTGGGCGGCTAGCGGGGCAACAGATACGCAGTATTTT. The chain joins TRBV7-9 to TRBJ2-3, with 9 bases matching TRBD2. The CDR3 length is 16 residues. The V and J ends lost 4 bases and 3 bases, in that order; junction bases with no gene match: 8. Germline assignment: CDR1 SEHNR and CDR2 FQNEAQ (reference sequence).

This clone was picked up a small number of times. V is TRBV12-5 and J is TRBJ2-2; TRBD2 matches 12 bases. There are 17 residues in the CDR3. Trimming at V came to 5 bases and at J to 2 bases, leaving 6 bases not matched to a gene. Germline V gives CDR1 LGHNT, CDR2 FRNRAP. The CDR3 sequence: CASGVLGLAGNTGELFF. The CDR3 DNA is TGTGCTAGTGGTGTTCTCGGACTAGCGGGAAACACCGGGGAGCTGTTTTTT.

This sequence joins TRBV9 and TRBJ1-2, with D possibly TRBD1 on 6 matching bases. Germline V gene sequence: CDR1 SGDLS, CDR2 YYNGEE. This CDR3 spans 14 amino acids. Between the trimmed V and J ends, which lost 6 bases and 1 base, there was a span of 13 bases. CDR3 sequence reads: CASTRDTRNYGYTF. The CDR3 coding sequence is TGTGCCAGCACCAGGGACACCCGTAACTATGGCTACACCTTC.

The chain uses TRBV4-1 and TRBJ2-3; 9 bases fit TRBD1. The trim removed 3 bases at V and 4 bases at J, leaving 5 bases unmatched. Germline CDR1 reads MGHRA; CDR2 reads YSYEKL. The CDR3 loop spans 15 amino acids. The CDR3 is CASSQGDRAPDTQYF. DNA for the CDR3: TGCGCCAGCAGCCAGGGGGACAGGGCGCCAGATACGCAGTATTTT.

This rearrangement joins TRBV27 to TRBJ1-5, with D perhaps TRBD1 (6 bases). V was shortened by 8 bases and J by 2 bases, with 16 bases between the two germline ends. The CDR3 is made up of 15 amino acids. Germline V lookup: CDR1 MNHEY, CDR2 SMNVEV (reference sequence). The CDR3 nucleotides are TGTGCCAGCTCCCGTTTGGGGGCGGGCAATCAGCCCCAGCATTTT. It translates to CASSRLGAGNQPQHF.

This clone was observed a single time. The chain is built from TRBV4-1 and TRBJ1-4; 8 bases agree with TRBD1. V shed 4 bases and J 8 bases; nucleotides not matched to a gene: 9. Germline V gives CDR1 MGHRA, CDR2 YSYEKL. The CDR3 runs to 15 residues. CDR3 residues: CASSLGDRRTEKLFF. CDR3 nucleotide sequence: TGCGCCAGCAGCCTTGGGGACAGGCGGACAGAAAAACTGTTTTTT.

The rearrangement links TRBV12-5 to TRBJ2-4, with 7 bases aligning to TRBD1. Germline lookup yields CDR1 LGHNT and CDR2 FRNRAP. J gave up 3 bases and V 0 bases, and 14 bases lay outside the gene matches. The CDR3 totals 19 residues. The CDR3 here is CASGLVLTTGSEDKNIQYF. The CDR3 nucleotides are TGTGCTAGTGGTTTGGTACTAACGACAGGGTCGGAGGACAAAAACATTCAGTACTTC.

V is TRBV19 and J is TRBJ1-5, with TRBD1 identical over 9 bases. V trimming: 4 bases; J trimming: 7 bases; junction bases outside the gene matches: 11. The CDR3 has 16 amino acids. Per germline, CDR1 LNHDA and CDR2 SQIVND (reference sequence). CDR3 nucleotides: TGTGCCAGTAGTACGTACGGGACAGGGAATTTCCAGCCCCAGCATTTT. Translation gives CASSTYGTGNFQPQHF.

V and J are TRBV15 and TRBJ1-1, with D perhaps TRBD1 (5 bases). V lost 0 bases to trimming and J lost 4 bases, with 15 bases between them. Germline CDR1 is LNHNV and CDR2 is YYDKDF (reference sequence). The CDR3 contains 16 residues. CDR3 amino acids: CATSRETGTPGTEAFF. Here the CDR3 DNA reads TGTGCCACCAGCAGAGAGACGGGGACTCCGGGCACTGAAGCTTTCTTT.

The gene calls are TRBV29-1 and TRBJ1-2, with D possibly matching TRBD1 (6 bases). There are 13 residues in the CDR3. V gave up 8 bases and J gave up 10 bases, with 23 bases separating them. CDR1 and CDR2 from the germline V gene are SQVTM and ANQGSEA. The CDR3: CSLGADSKYSYTF. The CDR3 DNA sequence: TGCAGCCTGGGGGCGGACAGCAAGTATTCCTACACCTTC.

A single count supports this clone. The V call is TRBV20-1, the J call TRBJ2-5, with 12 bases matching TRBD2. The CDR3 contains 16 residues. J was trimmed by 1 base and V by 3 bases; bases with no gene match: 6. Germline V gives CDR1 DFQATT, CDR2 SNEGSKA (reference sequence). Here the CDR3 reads CSASSLAGGFQETQYF. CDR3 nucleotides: TGCAGTGCTAGTAGCCTAGCGGGGGGGTTCCAAGAGACCCAGTACTTC.

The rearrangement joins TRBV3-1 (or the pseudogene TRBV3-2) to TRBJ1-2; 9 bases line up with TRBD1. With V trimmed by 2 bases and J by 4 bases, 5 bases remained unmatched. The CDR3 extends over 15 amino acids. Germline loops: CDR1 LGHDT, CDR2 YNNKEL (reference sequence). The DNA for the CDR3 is TGTGCCAGCAGCCAATTGACAGGGGGGACCTATGGCTACACCTTC. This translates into CASSQLTGGTYGYTF.